The entry below gives a single T cell receptor beta chain sequence along with its context. What antigen it recognizes has not been identified. Base quality data are lacking; no much larger clone is found one base away. The sample is drawn from a study of T cells after posttransplantation cyclophosphamide (dated by TCRdb to about 2016). Study-level background: The study tracked T cell repertoire reconstitution by TRB sequencing after myeloablative bone marrow transplantation using posttransplantation cyclophosphamide as GVHD prophylaxis. Public TRB sequences were searched against a database of over 3,000 sequences associated with responses to pathogens, tumor antigens, self-antigens and alloantigens. Antigen receptor sequencing covered samples from 30 to 45 PTCy-treated patients and 16 of their related bone marrow donors. Because TRA and TRB clonality correlated tightly in roughly ten samples, later TCR analyses were limited to TRB. Blood from every one of the approximately 30 PTCy patients who had 1-year posttransplant specimens underwent TRB sequencing. TRB sequencing was also done on up to roughly 3 additional blood samples from 2 to 5.2 years after transplant in 3 patients, and on pretransplant blood from 4 patients.

Genomic DNA was the input for TRB sequencing, which was run either with the immunoSEQ assay at survey resolution or with the hsTCRB kit. Turning to the authors' computational methods: The immunoSEQ software handled initial read processing, and the LymphoSeq R package was used for repertoire analyses. Clonality was calculated as 1 minus normalized Shannon entropy, and the Gini coefficient was also calculated for each TRB dataset. Phenotypes of unsorted samples were inferred by mapping TRB sequences from sorted subsets of the recipient or donor onto unsorted samples of the same recipient. TCRdb mirrors the immuneACCESS table, restricted to in-frame sequences. Some clones are absent from its copies; in checked studies, under half trace to an unresolved V gene, and the reason for the others is unknown. V, J and clone size are taken as reported in that table, and D and trimming were inferred from the DNA itself. This sample gives approximately 56,000 clones in total; approximately 94% of them show up just once. Of the sample, about 3.1% falls within the top ten clones.

On the day of marrow donation, related bone marrow donors gave peripheral blood samples. Peripheral blood and bone marrow mononuclear cells were isolated by Ficoll-Hypaque density centrifugation and cryopreserved. CDR1 and CDR2 (ENHRY, SYGVKD) derive from the germline V gene. Compared with germline, V lacks 10 bases and J lacks 2 bases; bases without a gene match: 2. The cysteine opens and the phenylalanine closes a CDR3 of 13 amino acids. CDR3 DNA is the only sequence kept; it has 39 bases, read in frame from the first base. Overall study outcomes, separate from this receptor: Across 45 patients, recipient CMV seropositivity and CMV reactivation were highly associated with TRB clonality; PTCy diversity was similar to CNI/methotrexate controls. The TRB repertoires of T cells infiltrating skin or the GI tract showed only limited overlap with the TRB repertoires found in blood. At 1-2 months, donor-recipient similarity was low but rose over the first year, and the later blood repertoires were often dominated by donor CD8+ memory clones.

The sequence derives from a woman in her thirties in good health and a related stem cell transplant donor. The rearrangement joined TRBV10-3 to TRBJ2-2; 9 bases in the junction line up with TRBD2. Sequencing was done on a sample of PBMCs. The sequence in DNA is TGTGCCAGCGGGGGGGCTAACACCGGGGAGCTGTTTTTT. It encodes CASGGANTGELFF.